This entry describes one TCR beta chain. The V gene's germline CDR1 is MDHEN and CDR2 SYDVKM. V lost 1 base, J lost 6 bases, and 24 bases lay in between. The CDR3 contains 18 residues. These data originate in a study of cytotoxic CD8 clonotypes in ibrutinib-treated CLL. Repertoires were generated with immunoSEQ multiplex PCR, while TCRdb's copy carries only in-frame clones and drops some. The sample lists about 160,000 clones; approximately 80% were seen once. The TCR comes from a human donor with chronic lymphocytic leukemia. This chain joins TRBV28 and TRBJ1-2; no clear D. The sequenced sample was PBMCs, obtained after 12 months of ibrutinib treatment. CDR3 in amino acids: CASSLYFKDGNFGNGYTF. DNA for the CDR3: TGTGCCAGCAGTTTATACTTCAAGGACGGCAACTTCGGTAATGGCTACACCTTC.